A single sample gave rise to the 31 T cell receptor beta chains below, sequenced in a study of cytomegalovirus exposure and HLA in healthy donors. The PCR contained 60 Vbeta and 13 Jbeta primers. Measured with immunoSEQ multiplex PCR; TCRdb has only the in-frame clones, and not every one. The sample contains 130,000 or so clones, 85% of which appear only once. Material: PBMCs. Receptor source: a woman aged 30 to 39 in good health and CMV-seropositive.

Note on this clone: Relative to the germline gene, one junction end is altered; a read error may explain this. The chain couples TRBV5-1 to TRBJ2-1; 7 nucleotides line up with TRBD2. Germline V gives CDR1 SGHRS, CDR2 YFSETQ. This CDR3 is built from 16 residues. The CDR3 protein is CAGSFRPSSGWDEQFF. The DNA of the CDR3 is TGCGCCGGCAGCTTTCGACCGTCTAGCGGATGGGATGAGCAGTTCTTC.

The chain carries TRBV7-9 and TRBJ2-5; D unresolved. Germline-derived CDR1 and CDR2 are SEHNR and FQNEAQ (reference sequence). The V end was cut by 7 bases, the J end by 1 base, with 16 bases between. CDR3 length: 15 residues. The CDR3 protein is CASTLSRAGQETQYF. The CDR3 DNA reads TGTGCCAGCACCCTCTCCCGAGCAGGCCAAGAGACCCAGTACTTC.

The J gene is TRBJ2-1, the V gene TRBV19, with D possibly being TRBD2 (6 bases). The CDR3 consists of 13 residues. V lost 3 bases and J lost 8, with 11 bases in between. Germline CDR1 LNHDA, CDR2 SQIVND (reference sequence). CDR3 residues: CASSIGWGDEQFF. The CDR3 coding sequence is TGTGCCAGTAGTATTGGTTGGGGGGATGAGCAGTTCTTC.

The rearrangement joins TRBV5-1 to TRBJ2-7; TRBD1 is a possible D gene (6 bases). Looked up from germline, CDR1 is SGHRS and CDR2 is YFSETQ. This CDR3 is built from 14 residues. Trimming removed 3 bases at V and 0 bases at J, with 10 bases between. CDR3 bases: TGCGCCAGCAGCTGGAGGACAGACTCCTACGAGCAGTACTTC. This gives the protein CASSWRTDSYEQYF.

V gene TRBV11-3 combines with J gene TRBJ2-1; the D is unclear. With 0 bases removed from V and 0 bases from J, the gap between germline ends came to 6 bases. CDR1 and CDR2 (germline): SGHNT, YENEEA. This CDR3 region has 15 residues. CDR3 DNA sequence: TGTGCCAGCAGCTTAGATTATAGCTCCTACAATGAGCAGTTCTTC. Translating gives CASSLDYSSYNEQFF.

The chain couples TRBV27 to TRBJ2-7, with 9 bases fitting TRBD1. J lost 2 bases, V lost 5 bases, and 7 bases had no gene match. Looked up from germline, CDR1 is MNHEY and CDR2 is SMNVEV (reference sequence). There are 15 residues in the CDR3. CDR3 nucleotide sequence: TGTGCCAGCAGTGCCCGGGACAGGGCACCCTACGAGCAGTACTTC. Protein: CASSARDRAPYEQYF.

The rearrangement uses TRBV5-1 and TRBJ1-1; D not resolved. Trimming cost V 0 bases and J 6 bases, with 9 bases left between them. This CDR3 is 13 amino acids long. CDR1 SGHRS and CDR2 YFSETQ come from the germline V gene. The CDR3 nucleotides are TGCGCCAGCAGCTTGGGCCCCCCAGCTGAAGCTTTCTTT. Translated: CASSLGPPAEAFF.

The genes are TRBV9 and TRBJ1-2; TRBD1 agrees at 9 bases. CDR3 length: 12 residues. Germline V gives CDR1 SGDLS, CDR2 YYNGEE. V gave up 7 bases and J gave up 4 bases; unmatched junction bases: 2. The CDR3 coding sequence is TGTGCCAGCCAGGACAGGGGCTATGGCTACACCTTC. It codes for CASQDRGYGYTF.

The gene calls are TRBV6-6 and TRBJ1-2, with 10 bases aligning to TRBD1. From germline, CDR1 is MNHNY and CDR2 SVGAGI (reference sequence). The V segment lost 10 bases and the J segment 5 bases; nucleotides outside the gene matches: 10. This CDR3 is 14 amino acids long. This CDR3 is CATRSGTGVYGYTF. The CDR3 DNA follows: TGTGCCACCCGCAGCGGGACAGGGGTTTATGGCTACACCTTC.

The V call is TRBV29-1, the J call TRBJ1-5, with D hard to call. CDR1 and CDR2 from the germline V gene are SQVTM and ANQGSEA. V lost 2 bases and J 4 bases, leaving 9 bases between the germline ends. The CDR3 is 13 amino acids. The CDR3, as DNA: TGCAGCGTTGAACAGGAACCAAATCAGCCCCAGCATTTT. Translating gives CSVEQEPNQPQHF.

The chain joins TRBV2 to TRBJ2-7, with D possibly TRBD1 on 5 matching bases. The V and J ends lost 4 bases and 2 bases respectively, with 15 bases between them. The CDR3 is 15 residues long. The germline V gene encodes CDR1 SNHLY and CDR2 FYNNEI. The CDR3 bases are TGTGCCAGCAGTGTGGATAAACTGACAGCCTACGAGCAGTACTTC. Its protein is CASSVDKLTAYEQYF.

This clone has more than one count but fewer than ten. This chain uses TRBV19 with TRBJ1-5; the D is unclear. Deletions cut 1 base from V and 5 bases from J, with 9 bases between. In germline, CDR1 is LNHDA, CDR2 SQIVND (reference sequence). The CDR3 length is 14 residues. The CDR3 region has the DNA TGTGCCAGTAGTATAGTTGATGCGGATCAGCCCCAGCATTTT. This codes for CASSIVDADQPQHF.

The chain links TRBV11-1 to TRBJ2-7; D is unresolved. Germline values: CDR1 SGHAT, CDR2 FQDESV (reference sequence). This CDR3 contains 15 residues. Deletions cut 1 base from V and 3 bases from J, with 13 bases between. The DNA for the CDR3 is TGTGCCAGCAGCTTAGGAGACTCGAGCTACTACGAGCAGTACTTC. Translation: CASSLGDSSYYEQYF.

The chain has TRBV29-1 and TRBJ2-3; 8 nucleotides align to TRBD1. In germline, CDR1 is SQVTM, CDR2 ANQGSEA. Germline trimming cut 7 bases from V and 6 bases from J; bases unmatched to any gene: 12. The CDR3 extends over 14 amino acids. As DNA, the CDR3 is TGCAGCGCCTCCCCGGGACAGGTCACCGATACGCAGTATTTT. This codes for CSASPGQVTDTQYF.

V usage is TRBV5-1 and J usage is TRBJ2-2; D remains unclear. Germline V lookup: CDR1 SGHRS, CDR2 YFSETQ. Trimming cost V 5 bases and J 2 bases, with 7 bases left between them. The CDR3 totals 13 residues. CDR3 DNA: TGCGCCAGCAGTCACAGAAACACCGGGGAGCTGTTTTTT. Its translation: CASSHRNTGELFF.

This chain connects TRBV4-1 to TRBJ2-7, with D hard to call. The length of the CDR3 is 13 residues. With 1 base removed from V and 4 bases from J, the gap between germline ends came to 8 bases. The germline V gene encodes CDR1 MGHRA and CDR2 YSYEKL. In nucleotides, the CDR3 is TGCGCCAGCAGCCAAGCGTTGAGGTACGAGCAGTACTTC. It encodes CASSQALRYEQYF.

This chain joins TRBV30 and TRBJ1-2; 7 nucleotides agree with TRBD1. V was clipped by 1 base and J by 7 bases; unmatched bases: 18. Germline V gives CDR1 GTSNPN, CDR2 SVGIG (reference sequence). CDR3 length: 17 residues. CDR3 loop: CAWSANPGTAIVRGYTF. In nucleotides, the CDR3 is TGTGCCTGGAGTGCAAACCCCGGGACAGCAATTGTGCGTGGCTACACCTTC.

This clone was detected only once. The chain couples TRBV28 to TRBJ1-2; weak D call: TRBD1 (5 bases). Germline V gene data show CDR1 as MDHEN and CDR2 as SYDVKM. The CDR3 is 12 amino acids. V lost 11 bases, J lost 2 bases, and 12 bases lay in between. The CDR3: CAVGPGNYGYTF. DNA for the CDR3: TGTGCCGTTGGGCCAGGGAACTATGGCTACACCTTC.

V usage is TRBV5-4 and J usage is TRBJ2-2; D gene uncertain. The germline CDR1 and CDR2 sequences are SGHNT and YYREEE (reference sequence). Deletions cut 0 bases from V and 1 base from J, with 10 bases between. The CDR3 has 16 amino acids. For the CDR3, the DNA is TGTGCCAGCAGCTTGGGTTCGAGCGTGAACACCGGGGAGCTGTTTTTT. It translates to CASSLGSSVNTGELFF.

The V call is TRBV7-9, the J call TRBJ1-6; TRBD1 matches 12 bases. This CDR3 has 17 residues. Trimming cost V 5 bases and J 10 bases; bases outside gene matches: 12. Germline CDR1 SEHNR, CDR2 FQNEAQ (reference sequence). The CDR3 sequence: CASSPFGTGGAGSPLHF. The CDR3 nucleotides read TGTGCCAGCAGCCCCTTCGGGACAGGGGGCGCGGGATCACCCCTCCACTTT.

CDR3 protein: CAWSVRRTSGGRNEQFF. CDR3 DNA: TGTGCCTGGAGTGTACGGAGGACTAGCGGGGGGAGGAATGAGCAGTTCTTC. J is TRBJ2-1 and V is TRBV30; 14 nucleotides match TRBD2. The V segment lost 0 bases and the J segment 7 bases; nucleotides outside the gene matches: 8. This CDR3 is 17 amino acids long. From germline, CDR1 is GTSNPN and CDR2 SVGIG (reference sequence). Based on the CDR3 plus reference TRBV30 and TRBJ2-1, the full variable domain is SQTIHQWPATLVQPVGSPLSLECTVEGTSNPNLYWYRQAAGRGLQLLFYSVGIGQISSEVPQNLSASRPQDRQFILSSKKLLLSDSGFYLCAWSVRRTSGGRNEQFFGPGTRLTVL.

About this clone itself: At one boundary the junction diverges from the germline segment, which might be a read error. J is TRBJ1-2 and V is TRBV7-9; the D gene is possibly TRBD1 (5 bases). Germline V gene sequence: CDR1 SEHNR, CDR2 FQNEAQ (reference sequence). The CDR3 is made up of 14 amino acids. CDR3 region: CSSSLVQGDYGYTF. CDR3 sequence (DNA): TGTTCCAGCAGCTTAGTTCAAGGGGACTATGGCTACACCTTC.

The chain joins TRBV5-1 to TRBJ2-3; no clear D. The CDR3 is 14 amino acids. V lost 0 bases, J lost 4 bases, and 9 bases lay in between. The germline gives CDR1 SGHRS, CDR2 YFSETQ. CDR3 region: CASSLAGWADTQYF. CDR3 nucleotides: TGCGCCAGCAGCTTGGCAGGTTGGGCAGATACGCAGTATTTT.

The rearrangement uses TRBV2 and TRBJ2-5; maybe TRBD2 (5 bases). Trimming removed 8 bases from V and 5 bases from J, with 9 bases in between. The CDR3 totals 11 residues. The germline V gene has CDR1 SNHLY and CDR2 FYNNEI. The CDR3 DNA reads as TGTGCCAGCGGGAGTATGGAGACCCAGTACTTC. It translates to CASGSMETQYF.

The chain carries TRBV4-2 and TRBJ2-7; 7 nucleotides agree with TRBD2. This CDR3 comprises 17 residues. Germline loops: CDR1 LGHNA, CDR2 YNFKEQ. The trim removed 1 base at V and 7 bases at J, leaving 16 bases unmatched. CDR3 DNA: TGTGCCAGCAGCCAAGGGCAGTGGGGAGGGCCCGCTGGGGAGCAGTACTTC. It translates to CASSQGQWGGPAGEQYF.

The rearrangement joins TRBV10-3 to TRBJ1-5; the D is unclear. This CDR3 is built from 16 residues. CDR1 is ENHRY, CDR2 SYGVKD, per germline. The V end was cut by 0 bases, the J end by 9 bases, with 18 bases between. CDR3 in DNA: TGTGCCATCAGTGAGTCGAGTGGTCGCGGGCGACCGCCCCAGCATTTT. This translates into CAISESSGRGRPPQHF.

CDR3 coding DNA: TGCGCCAGCAGCCGGGAAACAGGTCTCCTAGACGAGCAGTACTTC. Amino acid sequence: CASSRETGLLDEQYF. The rearrangement joins TRBV4-1 to TRBJ2-7; TRBD1 is a possible D gene (5 bases). The CDR3 has 15 residues. In germline, CDR1 is MGHRA, CDR2 YSYEKL. V lost 4 bases to trimming and J lost 5 bases, with 18 bases between them.

This clone has only one observation. The chain couples TRBV2 to TRBJ1-5, with TRBD1 matching 7 bases. The CDR3 has 15 residues. Losses at the gene ends were 6 bases for V and 2 bases for J; bases not matched to a gene: 7. The germline gives CDR1 SNHLY, CDR2 FYNNEI. The CDR3 reads CASRGQSGGNQPQHF. The CDR3 coding sequence is TGTGCCAGCAGGGGACAGTCGGGGGGCAATCAGCCCCAGCATTTT.

The chain links TRBV5-1 to TRBJ1-1; weak D call: TRBD1 (5 bases). This CDR3 is 14 amino acids long. V was cut by 4 bases and J by 1 base, with 11 bases left in between. CDR1 SGHRS and CDR2 YFSETQ come from the germline V gene. The chain's CDR3 is CASSPSDRNTEAFF. The CDR3 DNA is TGCGCCAGCAGCCCCTCCGACAGGAACACTGAAGCTTTCTTT.

The gene calls are TRBV5-1 and TRBJ2-7, with TRBD1 identical over 7 bases. Germline CDR1 reads SGHRS; CDR2 reads YFSETQ. With 2 bases clipped from V and 5 bases from J, the junction kept 7 bases outside the gene matches. The CDR3 has 14 amino acids. The CDR3, as DNA: TGCGCCAGCAGCTTCCCGGACAGGTCGGACGAGCAGTACTTC. Translated: CASSFPDRSDEQYF.

The chain combines TRBV27 with TRBJ2-1; 7 bases line up with TRBD2. There are 16 residues in the CDR3. Germline CDR1 reads MNHEY; CDR2 reads SMNVEV (reference sequence). V dropped 8 bases and J dropped 4; count of bases not matched to a gene: 14. CDR3 region: CASSPMGLAVYNEQFF. The CDR3 region has the DNA TGTGCCAGCTCCCCTATGGGGCTAGCGGTATACAATGAGCAGTTCTTC.